This TCR beta chain was recovered during a study of CXCR3-negative and CXCR3-positive naive CD8 T cells. Germline CDR1 SGHNT, CDR2 YENEEA. This CDR3 has 15 amino acids. The study's findings and limits: TRB CDR3 properties were used to infer TCR strength, and surface CD5 was comparable between naive subsets. Upon cryopreservation, CXCR3 expression partially decreased, and most assays used fresh PBMCs. Naive CXCR3-positive and CXCR3-negative cells shared similar TRBV-TRBJ usage, unlike memory cells. Naive cells that were CXCR3-positive had more hydrophobic TRB CDR3s (compared with CXCR3-negative naive cells).

Concerning this clonotype: Its antigen is not known.

Libraries of TRB cDNA were made by 5' RACE and carried UMIs. Using the 5' RACE reads, TCRdb records one entry per CDR3 protein without DNA. This sample's table has tens of thousands of distinct CDR3 sequences. This receptor was taken from a human donor in good health. Some clones in this sample may be carry-over from other donors' samples. The sample was naive CXCR3+ CD8+ T cells from blood. Regarding subset: CD45RO-CCR7+CD27+CD95- naive CD8+ T cells expressing CXCR3 (TNR3+). This chain links TRBV11-3 with TRBJ2-1; TCRdb's assignment of TRBD2 cannot be checked, as there is no DNA. CDR3 loop: CASGGLAGANGEQFF. Full variable domain (rest looked up from reference TRBV11-3 and TRBJ2-1): EAGVVQSPRYKIIEKKQPVAFWCNPISGHNTLYWYLQNLGQGPELLIRYENEEAVDDSQLPKDRFSAERLKGVDSTLKIQPAELGDSAVYLCASGGLAGANGEQFFGPGTRLTVL.